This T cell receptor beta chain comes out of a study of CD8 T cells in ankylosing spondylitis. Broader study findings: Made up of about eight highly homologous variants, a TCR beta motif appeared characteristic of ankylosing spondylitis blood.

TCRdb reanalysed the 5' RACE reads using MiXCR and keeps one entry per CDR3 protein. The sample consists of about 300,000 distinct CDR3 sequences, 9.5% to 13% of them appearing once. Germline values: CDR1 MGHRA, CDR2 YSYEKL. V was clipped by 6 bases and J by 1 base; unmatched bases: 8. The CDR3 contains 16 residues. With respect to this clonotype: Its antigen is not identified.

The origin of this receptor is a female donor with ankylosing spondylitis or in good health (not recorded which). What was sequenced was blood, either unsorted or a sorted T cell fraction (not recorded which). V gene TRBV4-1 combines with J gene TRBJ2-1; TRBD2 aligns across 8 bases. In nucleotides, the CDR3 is TGCGCCAGCAGTCCGGCGGCGGGGGGATCCTACAATGAGCAGTTCTTC. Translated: CASSPAAGGSYNEQFF.